This T cell receptor beta chain originates from a study of shared clonotypes between healthy human individuals. Study-level points and caveats: Some naive CD4 clonotypes, roughly 4.5%, turned up in common across several donors. A reduction in generation probabilities was seen for non-shared clonotypes relative to those shared by all four donors.

Naive CD4+ cells were CD45RA-selected; the remaining cells were memory. Sequencing was performed with immunoSEQ multiplex PCR; in TCRdb, only in-frame clones are kept and a portion is missing. The table lists about 1.5 million clones, approximately 98% of them singletons. Germline assignment: CDR1 SGDLS and CDR2 YYNGEE. V was pared by 3 bases and J by 4 bases, with 5 bases of the junction left unmatched. This CDR3 is 14 amino acids long. Concerning this clone itself: Antigen unknown.

The receptor comes from a man aged 30-40 years in good health. The specimen sequenced was naive CD4+ T cells sorted from blood. Noted subset: CD45RA+ positively selected. V is TRBV9 and J is TRBJ2-5; 8 bases are shared with TRBD2. The CDR3 spells CASSEQAGVETQYF. The CDR3 DNA reads TGTGCCAGCAGCGAGCAAGCGGGAGTAGAGACCCAGTACTTC.